The 31 T cell receptor beta chains presented below share a single source sample, sequenced in a study of early T cells in non-severe SARS-CoV-2 infection. MiXCR, run by TCRdb on the 5' RACE reads, gives a single entry per CDR3 protein. This table holds roughly 40,000 distinct CDR3 sequences, roughly 7.3% found once. The sample taken for sequencing was whole blood. The source is an adult who was a healthcare worker with PCR-confirmed SARS-CoV-2 infection or an uninfected control (not recorded which).

This clonotype was counted many times. The rearrangement links TRBV30 to TRBJ2-3; D might be TRBD2 (5 bases). In germline, CDR1 is GTSNPN, CDR2 SVGIG (reference sequence). The length of the CDR3 is 15 residues. V was cut by 2 bases and J by 0 bases, with 12 bases left in between. The CDR3 bases are TGTGCCTGGAGTTTGGCCGGACTGAGCACAGATACGCAGTATTTT. It specifies CAWSLAGLSTDTQYF.

A single count supports this clonotype. This may come from a read error, since a much larger clone is one base off. The J gene is TRBJ1-6, the V gene TRBV5-1; D unclear. The V gene lost 2 bases and the J gene lost 7 bases, with 16 bases spanning the gap. Germline lookup yields CDR1 SGHRS and CDR2 YFSETQ. This CDR3 has 16 residues. The CDR3 protein is CASSFGPSIRNSPLHF. In DNA form, the CDR3 reads TGCGCCAGCAGCTTCGGGCCTTCAATCCGGAATTCACCCCTCCACTTT.

In DNA, the CDR3 is TGTGCCAGCACCTTGCCGGGACAGGGGAGGTCACCCCTCCACTTT. Its translation is CASTLPGQGRSPLHF. The chain links TRBV28 to TRBJ1-6; TRBD1 aligns across 10 bases. Germline V lookup: CDR1 MDHEN, CDR2 SYDVKM. The ends lost 7 bases at V and 10 bases at J; junction bases unmatched: 10. This CDR3 spans 15 amino acids.

This clonotype occurred many times. This chain connects TRBV20-1 to TRBJ1-5; no clear D. Germline CDR1 DFQATT, CDR2 SNEGSKA (reference sequence). V dropped 4 bases and J dropped 2 bases, with 15 bases sitting between them. The CDR3 length is 15 residues. The CDR3 sequence: CSANDWALGNQPQHF. CDR3 nucleotides: TGCAGTGCTAACGACTGGGCCTTGGGCAATCAGCCCCAGCATTTT.

The CDR3 nucleotides are TGTGCCAGCAGGGGAGGGGGCCTGCTTTACGGGGAGCTGTTTTTT. Protein product: CASRGGGLLYGELFF. The J gene is TRBJ2-2, the V gene TRBV12-3 or TRBV12-4, with D perhaps being TRBD1 or TRBD2 (7 bases each). V was pared by 6 bases and J by 7 bases, with 18 bases between. This CDR3 has 15 amino acids.

J is TRBJ2-7 and V is TRBV9; 10 positions agree with TRBD2. This CDR3 comprises 17 residues. V gave up 2 bases and J gave up 2 bases; unmatched junction bases: 10. The germline gives CDR1 SGDLS, CDR2 YYNGEE. The chain's CDR3 is CASSVVPASGGAYEQYF. The CDR3 DNA is TGTGCCAGCAGCGTGGTCCCGGCTAGCGGGGGAGCCTACGAGCAGTACTTC.

This clonotype was recorded a few times. V and J are TRBV5-4 and TRBJ2-3; D is uncertain. V lost 1 base and J 0 bases, leaving 6 bases between the germline ends. The CDR3 is 14 residues long. Per germline, CDR1 SGHNT and CDR2 YYREEE (reference sequence). The CDR3 DNA follows: TGTGCCAGCAGCTTGTTTACTAGCACAGATACGCAGTATTTT. Translated, it gives CASSLFTSTDTQYF. The variable domain in full, completed from reference TRBV5-4 and TRBJ2-3, reads ETGVTQSPTHLIKTRGQQVTLRCSSQSGHNTVSWYQQALGQGPQFIFQYYREEENGRGNFPPRFSGLQFPNYSSELNVNALELDDSALYLCASSLFTSTDTQYFGPGTRLTVL.

The chain uses TRBV28 and TRBJ2-3; weak D call: TRBD1 (5 bases). Germline assignment: CDR1 MDHEN and CDR2 SYDVKM. The CDR3 consists of 16 residues. The ends were cut back, 5 bases at V and 0 bases at J, with 15 bases in the middle. CDR3 in amino acids: CASSRQGYYSTDTQYF. The CDR3, as DNA: TGTGCCAGCAGTAGGCAGGGATACTACAGCACAGATACGCAGTATTTT.

The J gene is TRBJ2-5, the V gene TRBV27; D remains ambiguous. Trimming removed 2 bases at V and 0 bases at J, with 7 bases between. Germline CDR1 and CDR2: MNHEY and SMNVEV (reference sequence). CDR3 size: 14 residues. The CDR3 bases are TGTGCCAGCAGTTTAACCAGTAACCAAGAGACCCAGTACTTC. Translated, it gives CASSLTSNQETQYF.

This clonotype was seen a handful of times. The chain uses TRBV20-1 and TRBJ2-5; 7 bases are shared with TRBD1. CDR1 and CDR2 from the germline V gene are DFQATT and SNEGSKA (reference sequence). V trimming: 8 bases; J trimming: 1 base; junction bases outside the gene matches: 4. The length of the CDR3 is 12 residues. The CDR3 bases are TGCAGTCCGGGACAGTCCCAAGAGACCCAGTACTTC. Protein sequence: CSPGQSQETQYF.

This clonotype showed up just a few times. This sequence joins TRBV6-2 or TRBV6-3 and TRBJ2-3, with D unresolved. Per the germline V gene, CDR1 is MNHEY and CDR2 is SVGEGT. Trimming took 7 bases from V and 4 from J, leaving 3 bases between them. The CDR3 has 10 amino acids. The CDR3 bases are TGTGCCAGCATACCAGATACGCAGTATTTT. This translates into CASIPDTQYF.

The V and J genes are TRBV15 and TRBJ2-1, with unresolved D. The germline CDR1 and CDR2 sequences are LNHNV and YYDKDF (reference sequence). This CDR3 comprises 14 residues. Trimming left V 1 base short and J 4 bases short, with 8 bases between. Here the CDR3 reads CATSRGGEYNEQFF. The CDR3 DNA sequence: TGTGCCACCAGCAGAGGTGGGGAATACAATGAGCAGTTCTTC.

This clonotype has a handful of counts. V and J are TRBV12-3 or TRBV12-4 and TRBJ1-4, with unresolved D. The CDR3 contains 18 residues. Trimming stripped 1 base from V and 5 bases from J, with 20 bases between. The CDR3 DNA follows: TGTGCCAGCAGTTTAGAAACGTGGAGAAACATCGGGAATGAAAAACTGTTTTTT. It encodes CASSLETWRNIGNEKLFF.

The V and J genes are TRBV4-1 and TRBJ1-3, with D unclear. This CDR3 contains 13 residues. Germline CDR1 and CDR2: MGHRA and YSYEKL. Between the trimmed V and J ends, which lost 0 bases and 4 bases, there was a span of 4 bases. As DNA, the CDR3 is TGCGCCAGCAGCCAAGAGCCAGGAAACACCATATATTTT. It codes for CASSQEPGNTIYF.

The sample holds many counts of this clonotype. V and J are TRBV5-1 and TRBJ1-1; 7 nucleotides agree with TRBD1. V was clipped by 4 bases and J by 5 bases; unmatched bases: 2. CDR3 size: 12 residues. Looked up from germline, CDR1 is SGHRS and CDR2 is YFSETQ. CDR3 sequence reads: CASSRGLTEAFF. In DNA, the CDR3 is TGCGCCAGCAGCAGGGGGCTGACTGAAGCTTTCTTT.

This clonotype appeared many times. This chain uses TRBV12-5 with TRBJ2-4; D is undetermined. The germline CDR1 and CDR2 sequences are LGHNT and FRNRAP. The CDR3 extends over 13 amino acids. Trimming left V 2 bases short and J 0 bases short, with 2 bases between. The chain's CDR3 is CASGLTAKNIQYF. DNA for the CDR3: TGTGCTAGTGGTTTGACAGCCAAAAACATTCAGTACTTC. The whole variable domain, remainder taken from reference TRBV12-5 and TRBJ2-4, is DARVTQTPRHKVTEMGQEVTMRCQPILGHNTVFWYRQTMMQGLELLAYFRNRAPLDDSGMPKDRFSAEMPDATLATLKIQPSEPRDSAVYFCASGLTAKNIQYFGAGTRLSVL.

The table lists this clonotype with many counts. The chain is built from TRBV12-3 or TRBV12-4 and TRBJ1-3, with D unclear. V was shortened by 3 bases and J by 3 bases, with 3 bases between the two germline ends. The CDR3 consists of 12 residues. CDR3 sequence reads: CASSFYGNTIYF. The CDR3 DNA sequence: TGTGCCAGCAGTTTTTATGGAAACACCATATATTTT.

The V and J genes are TRBV9 and TRBJ2-5, with 12 nucleotides matching TRBD2. CDR3 size: 15 residues. CDR1 SGDLS and CDR2 YYNGEE come from the germline V gene. V gave up 5 bases and J gave up 4 bases; unmatched junction bases: 6. CDR3 in amino acids: CASSPASGGVETQYF. The CDR3 DNA reads as TGTGCCAGCAGTCCTGCTAGCGGGGGGGTAGAGACCCAGTACTTC.

In this sample, this clonotype turned up a few times. J is TRBJ2-3 and V is TRBV11-2, with 7 bases aligning to TRBD2. V lost 3 bases to trimming and J lost 0 bases; unmatched junction nucleotides: 6. Per the germline V gene, CDR1 is SGHAT and CDR2 is FQNNGV. CDR3 length equals 16 residues. The CDR3 sequence is CASSFLAEPSTDTQYF. DNA for the CDR3: TGTGCCAGCAGCTTTCTAGCGGAACCTAGCACAGATACGCAGTATTTT.

This clonotype was seen a few times. V usage is TRBV29-1 and J usage is TRBJ2-7; TRBD1 matches 8 bases. V shed 0 bases, J shed 12 bases, and the junction held 7 bases outside the gene matches. Germline loops: CDR1 SQVTM, CDR2 ANQGSEA. The CDR3 sequence is 12 residues long. The CDR3 coding sequence is TGCAGCGTTGAAGAGGGGACAGGCTTGCCGTACTTC. It codes for CSVEEGTGLPYF.

In its sample, this clonotype was seen many times. The rearrangement joins TRBV27 to TRBJ1-2, with TRBD1 matching 9 bases. The V segment lost 6 bases and the J segment 6 bases; nucleotides outside the gene matches: 5. The CDR3 runs 13 residues. Germline V gene lookup returns CDR1 MNHEY and CDR2 SMNVEV (reference sequence). CDR3 loop: CASSQRQGDGYTF. DNA for the CDR3: TGTGCCAGCAGCCAAAGACAGGGGGATGGCTACACCTTC.

This clonotype has a count of ten or more. The chain combines TRBV10-1 with TRBJ2-7; 8 nucleotides match TRBD1. Unmatched junction bases numbered 15, after V lost 0 bases and J lost 5 bases. This CDR3 has 18 residues. Germline CDR1 is WNHNN and CDR2 is SYGVQD (reference sequence). DNA for the CDR3: TGCGCCAGCAGTGAGTCTTTTATGAGGACAGGGATGGGGAACGAGCAGTACTTC. This codes for CASSESFMRTGMGNEQYF.

V gene TRBV30 combines with J gene TRBJ2-7, with D unresolved. Trimming stripped 2 bases from V and 1 base from J, with 9 bases between. The CDR3 covers 13 residues. The germline gives CDR1 GTSNPN, CDR2 SVGIG (reference sequence). The CDR3 is CAWSLGLSYEQYF. The CDR3 coding sequence is TGTGCCTGGAGTTTGGGTCTTTCCTACGAGCAGTACTTC.

This clonotype showed up many times. The V gene is TRBV29-1, the J gene TRBJ2-1; no definite D call. Germline values: CDR1 SQVTM, CDR2 ANQGSEA. The CDR3 runs 13 residues. V lost 4 bases and J lost 0, with 7 bases in between. CDR3 DNA sequence: TGCAGCGTTGGCAGTAGCTCCTACAATGAGCAGTTCTTC. Translated: CSVGSSSYNEQFF.

The chain joins TRBV7-9 to TRBJ1-2, with TRBD1 matching 10 bases. After removal of 1 base from V and 1 base from J, the junction contained 9 bases not matched to a gene. The germline V gene encodes CDR1 SEHNR and CDR2 FQNEAQ (reference sequence). The CDR3 contains 18 residues. Written as DNA, the CDR3 is TGTGCCAGCAGCTTAGATGCGGGGACAGGGGAGGTTAACTATGGCTACACCTTC. Its translation is CASSLDAGTGEVNYGYTF.

This clonotype has ten or more counts. The J gene is TRBJ1-5, the V gene TRBV28; unclear D gene. In germline, CDR1 is MDHEN, CDR2 SYDVKM. V shed 6 bases and J shed 9 bases, with 9 bases lying between them. The CDR3 has 11 amino acids. The CDR3 spells CASRYRGPQHF. DNA for the CDR3: TGTGCCAGCAGATACCGGGGGCCCCAGCATTTT.

This clonotype was detected ten times or more. The chain carries TRBV20-1 and TRBJ2-2, with a weak D call TRBD1 (7 bases). The CDR3 is 15 residues long. Between the trimmed V and J ends, which lost 0 bases and 4 bases, there was a span of 12 bases. CDR1 and CDR2 (germline): DFQATT, SNEGSKA (reference sequence). The CDR3 here is CSARDGGTATGELFF. The CDR3 DNA reads TGCAGTGCTAGAGATGGGGGGACAGCCACCGGGGAGCTGTTTTTT.

This clonotype was seen at least ten times. The chain uses TRBV5-1 and TRBJ1-6; no definite D call. The CDR3 sequence is 13 residues long. V lost 0 bases and J lost 10, with 8 bases in between. The germline gives CDR1 SGHRS, CDR2 YFSETQ. CDR3 amino acids: CASSLAGYSPLHF. The DNA of the CDR3 is TGCGCCAGCAGCTTGGCCGGGTACTCACCCCTCCACTTT. Based on the CDR3 plus reference TRBV5-1 and TRBJ1-6, the full variable domain is KAGVTQTPRYLIKTRGQQVTLSCSPISGHRSVSWYQQTPGQGLQFLFEYFSETQRNKGNFPGRFSGRQFSNSRSEMNVSTLELGDSALYLCASSLAGYSPLHFGNGTRLTVT.

Only a few counts were recorded for this clonotype. This chain uses TRBV4-2 with TRBJ2-7; 9 nucleotides match TRBD2. The CDR3 consists of 19 residues. V shed 4 bases and J 0 bases; nucleotides not matched to a gene: 16. Per germline, CDR1 LGHNA and CDR2 YNFKEQ. In DNA form, the CDR3 reads TGTGCCAGCAGCCTTTTCCATGGCGGGGGGGCCCAGAGCTCCTACGAGCAGTACTTC. It is translated as CASSLFHGGGAQSSYEQYF.

This rearrangement joins TRBV19 to TRBJ1-1, with 8 bases aligning to TRBD1. The CDR3 has 15 residues. J lost 2 bases, V lost 3 bases, and 5 bases had no gene match. Germline lookup yields CDR1 LNHDA and CDR2 SQIVND (reference sequence). CDR3 loop: CASSMLAGGNTEAFF. DNA of the CDR3: TGTGCCAGTAGTATGCTGGCAGGGGGCAACACTGAAGCTTTCTTT.

This clonotype was picked up many times. The CDR3 DNA is TGCAGCGTTGGAGGTTCAGGGAGAGAGACCCAGTACTTC. Translation: CSVGGSGRETQYF. The V call is TRBV29-1, the J call TRBJ2-5, with D possibly being TRBD1 or TRBD2 (5 bases each). The CDR3 spans 13 residues. Germline CDR1 reads SQVTM; CDR2 reads ANQGSEA. V shed 4 bases and J shed 4 bases, with 13 bases lying between them.